This TCR beta chain was recorded in a study of blood T cell repertoires in COVID-19. Study at large: Whether acute or convalescent, the COVID-19 samples came from the United States, Italy and Spain. PBMCs, B-cell-depleted T cells, or T cells provided the cDNA or gDNA that made up the material.

Methods used by the authors: It was from reference gene primer amplification that nucleated cell counts were estimated. Only in-frame clones appear in the TCRdb table, and some are missing; sequencing was by immunoSEQ multiplex PCR. The D gene and trimming were derived from the DNA, and the V and J assignments and clone size from that table. Among 250,000 or so clones listed, 84% were seen once. In germline, CDR1 is LNHNV, CDR2 YYDKDF (reference sequence). V lost 1 base and J lost 5, with 8 bases in between. This CDR3 contains 14 residues. The chain employs TRBV15 and TRBJ1-4, with D possibly TRBD1 on 5 matching bases. The sample consisted of peripheral blood. This receptor was identified in a man between 60 and 75 years old with acute or convalescent COVID-19. CDR3 nucleotides: TGTGCCACCAGCAGAGGGGGCCGAAATGAAAAACTGTTTTTT. Translated: CATSRGGRNEKLFF.